A selection of T cell receptor beta chains follows, all from one sample in a study of patients and donors after allogeneic stem cell transplantation. Using its own MiXCR run on the RT-PCR reads, TCRdb lists one record per CDR3 protein. The sample contains about 110,000 distinct CDR3 sequences, approximately 40% of which appear only once. Sample: blood, either unsorted or a sorted T cell fraction (not recorded which). These receptors all stem from a human donor who was either an allogeneic HSCT recipient or a stem cell or donor lymphocyte infusion donor (not recorded which). It is not recorded whose cells these are; they may come from a transplant donor. The CDR3 runs from the conserved cysteine through the conserved F or W. D genes are given only for firm matches. Clone size, where shown, is once, few, many, or a class for clones that have expanded.

j_gene	d_gene	abundance	v_gene	CDR3aa	CDR3nt
TRBJ2-1	TRBD1	-	TRBV12-3/TRBV12-4	CASSPGQGWNNEQFF	TGTGCCAGCAGCCCGGGACAGGGGTGGAACAATGAGCAGTTCTTC
TRBJ2-7	-	-	TRBV7-9	CASSLVGRRVEQYF	TGTGCCAGCAGCTTAGTCGGCCGGAGGGTCGAGCAGTACTTC
TRBJ1-6	TRBD1	few	TRBV7-6	CASSFTPLDRALHF	TGTGCCAGCAGCTTTACTCCTCTCGACAGGGCTCTCCACTTT
TRBJ1-2	TRBD1	-	TRBV6-5	CASSSPGTGVDGYTF	TGTGCCAGCAGCTCCCCCGGGACAGGGGTAGATGGCTACACCTTC
TRBJ2-3	-	-	TRBV29-1	CSVGLLALTSTDTQYF	TGCAGCGTTGGATTATTGGCGTTAACTAGCACAGATACGCAGTATTTT
TRBJ1-4	-	few	TRBV9	CASSASRATNEKLFF	TGTGCCAGCAGCGCCTCAAGGGCAACTAATGAAAAACTGTTTTTT
TRBJ1-3	-	many	TRBV20-1	CSAPRDGGNTIYF	TGCAGTGCACCCCGGGACGGAGGAAACACCATATATTTT
TRBJ1-5	-	-	TRBV2	CASHRAGQPQHF	TGTGCCAGCCACAGGGCGGGCCAGCCCCAGCATTTT
TRBJ1-1	-	many	TRBV4-3	CASSQARVMNTEAFF	TGCGCCAGCAGCCAAGCACGGGTCATGAACACTGAAGCTTTCTTT
TRBJ2-3	TRBD2	few	TRBV5-6	CASSSQREASLGTDTQYF	TGTGCCAGCAGCTCCCAGCGGGAGGCCTCTCTCGGGACAGATACGCAGTATTTT
TRBJ1-1	-	-	TRBV27	CASSLARRGANTEAFF	TGTGCCAGCAGTTTAGCCCGGCGGGGGGCAAACACTGAAGCTTTCTTT
TRBJ1-2	-	-	TRBV2	CASSEAWGNYGYTF	TGTGCCAGCAGTGAAGCTTGGGGAAACTATGGCTACACCTTC
TRBJ2-7	TRBD1	few	TRBV5-1	CASSLGGTEGYEQYF	TGCGCCAGCAGCTTGGGTGGGACAGAGGGCTACGAGCAGTACTTC
TRBJ1-1	-	few	TRBV29-1	CSVEPRLNTEAFF	TGCAGCGTCGAACCAAGGTTGAACACTGAAGCTTTCTTT
TRBJ1-4	TRBD1	many	TRBV20-1	CSADRDEKLFF	TGCAGTGCGGACAGGGATGAAAAACTGTTTTTT
TRBJ1-2	-	few	TRBV5-1	CASSLAPTSTLLYGYTF	TGCGCCAGCAGCTTGGCCCCGACCTCGACCCTACTCTATGGCTACACCTTC
TRBJ2-5	-	-	TRBV18	CASSMGLQETQYF	TGTGCCAGCTCAATGGGACTCCAAGAGACCCAGTACTTC
TRBJ2-5	TRBD2	few	TRBV28	CASSLRLAGGETQYF	TGTGCCAGCAGTTTAAGACTAGCGGGAGGAGAGACCCAGTACTTC
TRBJ1-1	-	few	TRBV20-1	CSARVRPVNTEAFF	TGCAGTGCTAGAGTTCGGCCGGTGAACACTGAAGCTTTCTTT
TRBJ1-2	TRBD1	many	TRBV12-3/TRBV12-4	CASSLSAGGAHGYTF	TGTGCCAGCAGTTTATCGGCAGGGGGCGCGCATGGCTACACCTTC
TRBJ1-4	-	few	TRBV15	CATSRVGSLREKLFF	TGTGCCACCAGCAGAGTAGGCAGCCTAAGGGAAAAACTGTTTTTT
TRBJ1-2	-	-	TRBV10-3	CAISFGPGYTF	TGTGCCATCAGTTTCGGTCCTGGCTACACCTTC
TRBJ1-1	-	-	TRBV12-3/TRBV12-4	CASSPGNPNTEAFF	TGTGCCAGCAGCCCCGGAAACCCGAACACTGAAGCTTTCTTT
TRBJ1-2	TRBD1	-	TRBV6-6	CASRVDRGDGYTF	TGTGCCAGCAGGGTGGACAGGGGGGATGGCTACACCTTC
TRBJ2-1	-	-	TRBV29-1	CSAGTYNEQFF	TGCAGCGCCGGTACCTACAATGAGCAGTTCTTC
TRBJ1-1	TRBD1	few	TRBV12-3/TRBV12-4	CASSPGGTEAFF	TGTGCCAGCAGTCCAGGGGGAACTGAAGCTTTCTTT
TRBJ1-5	-	-	TRBV12-3/TRBV12-4	CASSLGGGRPQHF	TGTGCCAGCAGTTTAGGAGGGGGTCGGCCCCAGCATTTT
TRBJ2-7	TRBD1	-	TRBV19	CASSVLTGANEQYF	TGTGCCAGTAGTGTCCTGACAGGGGCCAACGAGCAGTACTTC
TRBJ1-2	TRBD1	few	TRBV7-9	CASSIGQGSGYTF	TGTGCCAGCAGCATCGGACAGGGCTCTGGCTACACCTTC
TRBJ2-2	-	once	TRBV18	CASSPPGQNTGELFF	TGTGCCAGCTCACCACCGGGACAGAACACCGGGGAGCTGTTTTTT
TRBJ2-4	TRBD2	-	TRBV5-1	CASSLETSGSQVAKNIQYF	TGCGCCAGCAGCTTGGAGACTAGCGGGAGTCAAGTAGCCAAAAACATTCAGTACTTC
TRBJ1-5	TRBD1	-	TRBV29-1	CSVTTQGNHQPQHF	TGCAGCGTTACTACACAGGGGAACCATCAGCCCCAGCATTTT
TRBJ1-4	-	-	TRBV7-2	CASSLVGRGGEKLFF	TGTGCCAGCAGCTTAGTAGGCAGGGGTGGTGAAAAACTGTTTTTT
TRBJ1-1	-	few	TRBV7-9	CASSSTRDLIDTEAFF	TGTGCCAGCAGCTCTACCAGGGATCTGATAGACACTGAAGCTTTCTTT
TRBJ1-4	TRBD1	few	TRBV7-2	CASSGDRKEKLFF	TGTGCCAGCAGCGGGGACAGAAAAGAAAAACTGTTTTTT
TRBJ2-1	-	-	TRBV4-3	CASSQGVGRYNEQFF	TGCGCCAGCAGCCAAGGGGTGGGAAGATACAATGAGCAGTTCTTC
TRBJ1-4	-	-	TRBV20-1	CSAPGWANEKLFF	TGCAGTGCGCCAGGATGGGCTAATGAAAAACTGTTTTTT
TRBJ2-5	TRBD2	-	TRBV18	CASSRGLAVRETQYF	TGTGCCAGCTCACGAGGACTAGCGGTTCGGGAGACCCAGTACTTC
TRBJ2-1	TRBD2	-	TRBV20-1	CSAESLLLAGGGNEQFF	TGCAGTGCTGAGTCTCTGCTACTAGCGGGAGGGGGAAATGAGCAGTTCTTC
TRBJ2-1	TRBD2	-	TRBV6-5	CASKKRDYNEQFF	TGTGCCAGCAAGAAGCGGGACTACAATGAGCAGTTCTTC
TRBJ1-1	TRBD1	few	TRBV20-1	CSARVQGNEAFF	TGCAGTGCTAGAGTACAGGGGAATGAAGCTTTCTTT
TRBJ1-5	-	-	TRBV5-6	CASSLRPNQPQHF	TGTGCCAGCAGCTTGAGACCCAATCAGCCCCAGCATTTT
TRBJ2-3	TRBD2	-	TRBV6-5	CASSYGRRGGTDTQYF	TGTGCCAGCAGTTACGGGCGGCGGGGGGGCACAGATACGCAGTATTTT
TRBJ1-2	-	-	TRBV28	CASSPSGGGSYYYGYTF	TGTGCCAGCAGTCCCTCGGGAGGAGGGAGTTACTACTATGGCTACACCTTC
TRBJ2-3	-	few	TRBV20-1	CSAGVTDTQYF	TGCAGTGCGGGTGTCACAGATACGCAGTATTTT
TRBJ2-1	-	few	TRBV29-1	CSVAKAAGGVSYNEQFF	TGCAGCGTTGCCAAGGCCGCCGGGGGAGTCTCCTACAATGAGCAGTTCTTC
TRBJ1-1	-	few	TRBV6-2/TRBV6-3	CASNQQAAGEAFF	TGTGCCAGCAACCAACAGGCGGCGGGTGAAGCTTTCTTT